These 17 T cell receptor beta chains were all obtained from the same sample, sequenced in a study of blood T cells in healthy people across ages. Using a J-beta primer mix together with a sample-barcoded 5' primer, a second PCR was run for roughly 6 to 12 cycles. TCRdb itself ran the 5' RACE reads through MiXCR, one entry per CDR3 protein. This sample has 1.5 million to 2 million distinct CDR3 sequences, with just under 50% found just once. Input material: blood. The receptors come from a woman in her thirties or forties in good health.

V gene TRBV29-1 combines with J gene TRBJ1-2, with 10 bases that match TRBD1. The CDR3 is 13 amino acids. CDR1 and CDR2 from the germline V gene are SQVTM and ANQGSEA. With 3 bases clipped from V and 6 bases from J, the junction kept 4 bases outside the gene matches. CDR3 sequence: CSVDSTGGNGYTF. CDR3 sequence (DNA): TGCAGCGTTGACTCGACAGGGGGCAATGGCTACACCTTC.

This chain links TRBV28 with TRBJ1-2; D is possibly TRBD1 (6 bases). The CDR3 has 13 amino acids. V lost 4 bases to trimming and J lost 8 bases, with 14 bases between them. Germline CDR1 reads MDHEN; CDR2 reads SYDVKM. The CDR3 region has the DNA TGTGCCAGCAGTTCTCCGGGACACGGGGGCTACACCTTC. Translating gives CASSSPGHGGYTF.

This clonotype was observed a handful of times. The chain uses TRBV5-1 and TRBJ1-6, with unresolved D. The CDR3 sequence is 14 residues long. CDR1 and CDR2 from the germline V gene are SGHRS and YFSETQ. V dropped 0 bases and J dropped 7 bases, with 8 bases sitting between them. CDR3 DNA sequence: TGCGCCAGCAGCTTGGGGCAGATGAATTCACCCCTCCACTTT. Amino acid sequence: CASSLGQMNSPLHF.

The chain has TRBV28 and TRBJ2-3; the D is unclear. Germline V lookup: CDR1 MDHEN, CDR2 SYDVKM. The CDR3 consists of 15 residues. The ends were cut back, 6 bases at V and 3 bases at J, with 16 bases in the middle. This CDR3 reads CASSPGGLVTDTQYF. The CDR3 nucleotides are TGTGCCAGCAGCCCTGGCGGCCTTGTGACAGATACGCAGTATTTT. Full variable domain (remainder filled in from reference TRBV28 and TRBJ2-3): DVKVTQSSRYLVKRTGEKVFLECVQDMDHENMFWYRQDPGLGLRLIYFSYDVKMKEKGDIPEGYSVSREKKERFSLILESASTNQTSMYLCASSPGGLVTDTQYFGPGTRLTVL.

The rearrangement joins TRBV6-2 or TRBV6-3 to TRBJ2-1; D call uncertain. The germline gives CDR1 MNHEY, CDR2 SVGEGT. The CDR3 loop spans 12 amino acids. V lost 6 bases to trimming and J lost 9 bases, with 12 bases between them. CDR3 sequence: CASRLRWSEQFF. In DNA form, the CDR3 reads TGTGCCAGCAGACTACGTTGGAGTGAGCAGTTCTTC.

The J gene is TRBJ2-1, the V gene TRBV5-1; D is unresolved. Trimming shortened V by 4 bases and J by 4 bases, and 18 bases separated the two germline ends. The CDR3 is 16 residues long. Looked up from germline, CDR1 is SGHRS and CDR2 is YFSETQ. CDR3 protein: CASSIPQDPLYNEQFF. CDR3 bases: TGCGCCAGCAGCATACCTCAAGACCCCCTTTACAATGAGCAGTTCTTC. The whole variable domain, remainder taken from reference TRBV5-1 and TRBJ2-1, is KAGVTQTPRYLIKTRGQQVTLSCSPISGHRSVSWYQQTPGQGLQFLFEYFSETQRNKGNFPGRFSGRQFSNSRSEMNVSTLELGDSALYLCASSIPQDPLYNEQFFGPGTRLTVL.

This clonotype was found a few times. J is TRBJ2-1 and V is TRBV28; D ambiguous. Germline CDR1 is MDHEN and CDR2 is SYDVKM. The CDR3 has 12 amino acids. Deletions cut 5 bases from V and 15 bases from J, with 17 bases between. The CDR3 bases are TGTGCCAGCAGTCACCAAATGAGGATTCGGTTCTTC. Amino acids: CASSHQMRIRFF.

The CDR3 DNA is TGCGCCAGCAGAATAGACTCATACGCGGGGTACGAGCAGTACTTC. This encodes CASRIDSYAGYEQYF. The chain has TRBV10-2 and TRBJ2-7, with D perhaps matching TRBD2 (6 bases). The CDR3 sequence is 15 residues long. The V end was cut by 6 bases, the J end by 4 bases, with 19 bases between. The germline V gene encodes CDR1 WSHSY and CDR2 SAAADI.

The V call is TRBV4-3, the J call TRBJ2-4, with a possible D match to TRBD2 (5 bases). The CDR3 covers 16 residues. The V and J ends lost 0 bases and 13 bases respectively, with 22 bases between them. Per germline, CDR1 LGHNA and CDR2 YSLEER. CDR3 in amino acids: CASSQDGNGPNNEQYF. The CDR3, as DNA: TGCGCCAGCAGCCAAGACGGGAACGGTCCTAACAATGAGCAGTACTTC.

In nucleotides, the CDR3 is TGTGCCAGCAGAGTTGTACAGGGGGCAGAACAGCCCCAGCATTTT. Translation: CASRVVQGAEQPQHF. The chain couples TRBV6-5 to TRBJ1-5; TRBD1 agrees at 9 bases. Germline values: CDR1 MNHEY, CDR2 SVGAGI. With 6 bases clipped from V and 7 bases from J, the junction kept 10 bases outside the gene matches. This CDR3 region has 15 residues.

The rearrangement links TRBV5-1 to TRBJ2-1; 9 nucleotides match TRBD2. The CDR3 is made up of 16 amino acids. The V segment lost 4 bases and the J segment 7 bases; nucleotides outside the gene matches: 12. Germline V lookup: CDR1 SGHRS, CDR2 YFSETQ. The CDR3 region has the DNA TGCGCCAGCAGCCACCGAGGGGGGCGGGAGGGGAATGAGCAGTTCTTC. Translating it yields CASSHRGGREGNEQFF.

The chain recombines TRBV18 with TRBJ1-2; perhaps TRBD1 as D (5 bases). Germline CDR1 KGHSH, CDR2 LQKENI. The CDR3 loop spans 16 amino acids. Trimming stripped 3 bases from V and 2 bases from J, with 16 bases between. CDR3 in amino acids: CASSPRDRGSNYGYTF. The CDR3 DNA is TGTGCCAGCTCACCCCGGGACCGGGGGTCGAACTATGGCTACACCTTC.

The chain carries TRBV5-1 and TRBJ2-3, with TRBD2 matching 11 bases. Germline CDR1 is SGHRS and CDR2 is YFSETQ. Unmatched junction bases numbered 2, after V lost 0 bases and J lost 5 bases. The CDR3 extends over 15 amino acids. The CDR3 nucleotides read TGCGCCAGCAGCTTGGGGGGACTAGCGGTAGATACGCAGTATTTT. As protein: CASSLGGLAVDTQYF.

This clonotype appeared a few times. J is TRBJ1-5 and V is TRBV4-3, with unresolved D. V lost 0 bases and J lost 7, with 13 bases in between. The germline gives CDR1 LGHNA, CDR2 YSLEER. The CDR3 loop spans 15 amino acids. This CDR3 reads CASSQEERVGQPQHF. The CDR3 bases are TGCGCCAGCAGCCAAGAGGAGAGGGTGGGGCAGCCCCAGCATTTT.

V usage is TRBV4-3 and J usage is TRBJ1-6; unclear D gene. CDR3 length: 15 residues. Germline V gene sequence: CDR1 LGHNA, CDR2 YSLEER. Trimming took off 4 bases at V and 5 bases at J, with 12 bases between the two ends. The CDR3 sequence: CASSPTSWDNSPLHF. The CDR3 nucleotides are TGCGCCAGCAGCCCCACGTCGTGGGATAATTCACCCCTCCACTTT.

The chain recombines TRBV12-3 or TRBV12-4 with TRBJ1-1, with D possibly being TRBD1 (6 bases). The CDR3 sequence is 17 residues long. The ends were cut back, 8 bases at V and 4 bases at J, with 26 bases in the middle. The CDR3 sequence: CASPPLSGGQGSTEAFF. The DNA of the CDR3 is TGTGCCAGCCCCCCCCTTTCGGGGGGGCAAGGGAGCACTGAAGCTTTCTTT.

The chain employs TRBV15 and TRBJ2-3; D gene ambiguous. Trimming removed 1 base at V and 1 base at J, with 9 bases between. Germline V gene data show CDR1 as LNHNV and CDR2 as YYDKDF (reference sequence). The CDR3 loop spans 15 amino acids. DNA for the CDR3: TGTGCCACCAGCAGAGTCGGCACAGGCACAGATACGCAGTATTTT. Protein sequence: CATSRVGTGTDTQYF.